Following are 12 T cell receptor beta chains from one sample sequenced in a study of T cell clusters in autoimmune cytopenias. TRB was amplified from about 270 ng of peripheral blood genomic DNA per sample. TRB rearrangements were amplified by touch-down multiplex PCR with mixed TRB-A/B primers. With the multiplex PCR reads reprocessed, TCRdb shows one record per CDR3 protein and no DNA. The listing contains around 6,700 distinct CDR3 sequences. A further study also used this sample, focusing on T cell repertoires in aging, cancer and after chemotherapy.

The sequencing input was peripheral blood. These receptors all stem from a human donor in good health.

Measured by frequency, this clonotype is medium-sized (0.01 to 0.1%). The V call is TRBV6-5, the J call TRBJ2-2. This CDR3 region has 15 residues. CDR1 and CDR2 from the germline V gene are MNHEY and SVGAGI. The chain's CDR3 is CASSYSRGSTGELFF.

This clonotype is labeled medium-sized based on frequency. The V gene is TRBV27, the J gene TRBJ2-1; the D call from TCRdb, TRBD2, cannot be confirmed without DNA. CDR1 MNHEY and CDR2 SMNVEV come from the germline V gene (reference sequence). The CDR3 spans 13 residues. The chain's CDR3 is CASRSLHVNEQFF.

This CDR3 reads CASSIGTYEQYF. This chain links TRBV6-5 with TRBJ2-7. This CDR3 spans 12 amino acids. Germline assignment: CDR1 MNHEY and CDR2 SVGAGI.

This clonotype is deemed medium-sized (0.01 to 0.1%) by its frequency. V gene TRBV6-1 combines with J gene TRBJ2-1; no DNA is available, so the TRBD1 call from TCRdb remains unchecked. This CDR3 is built from 16 residues. In germline, CDR1 is MNHNS, CDR2 SASEGT. This CDR3 reads CASSETGQSSYNEQFF.

J is TRBJ1-1 and V is TRBV10-3. The CDR3 runs to 13 residues. Germline-derived CDR1 and CDR2 are ENHRY and SYGVKD. CDR3 in amino acids: CAISDWENTEAFF.

This clonotype registers medium-sized (0.01 to 0.1%) by frequency. The chain recombines TRBV27 with TRBJ2-1; the D gene TCRdb calls, TRBD2, cannot be checked with no DNA. CDR1 is MNHEY and CDR2 is SMNVEV in the germline V gene (reference sequence). The CDR3 contains 19 residues. The CDR3 is CASSLSLGGFTSGVSEQFF.

This clonotype ranks as medium-sized (0.01 to 0.1%) in terms of frequency. The gene calls are TRBV30 and TRBJ1-2; without DNA, the TCRdb call of TRBD1 cannot be checked. The length of the CDR3 is 11 residues. Germline-derived CDR1 and CDR2 are GTSNPN and SVGIG (reference sequence). The CDR3 sequence: CAWSTGGGYTF.

This clonotype is labeled medium-sized (0.01 to 0.1%) based on frequency. The rearrangement links TRBV29-1 to TRBJ1-1. Germline V CDR1 and CDR2: SQVTM, ANQGSEA. The CDR3 contains 14 residues. CDR3 sequence: CSVEVGGMGTEAFF.

Frequency places this clonotype as medium-sized. The chain carries TRBV19 and TRBJ2-2; TCRdb designates TRBD2, a call that cannot be tested without DNA. The CDR3 has 13 residues. Germline lookup yields CDR1 LNHDA and CDR2 SQIVND (reference sequence). The CDR3 sequence is CASSMRVAGELFF.

V gene TRBV12-3 or TRBV12-4 combines with J gene TRBJ1-6; TCRdb's D call of TRBD1 is untestable without DNA. This CDR3 has 15 residues. CDR3 sequence: CASTEGGSYNSPLHF.

Its frequency marks this clonotype as medium-sized. The J gene is TRBJ2-3, the V gene TRBV6-2 or TRBV6-3; checking the TCRdb D call of TRBD2 is not possible without DNA. The germline V gene encodes CDR1 MNHEY and CDR2 SVGEGT. This CDR3 comprises 18 residues. The CDR3 is CASSYRAGEPASTDTQYF.

This CDR3 reads CASSQGDSVGADTQYF. The genes are TRBV4-2 and TRBJ2-3; the TRBD1 assignment by TCRdb is unverifiable without DNA. This CDR3 spans 16 amino acids. Germline V CDR1 and CDR2: LGHNA, YNFKEQ.